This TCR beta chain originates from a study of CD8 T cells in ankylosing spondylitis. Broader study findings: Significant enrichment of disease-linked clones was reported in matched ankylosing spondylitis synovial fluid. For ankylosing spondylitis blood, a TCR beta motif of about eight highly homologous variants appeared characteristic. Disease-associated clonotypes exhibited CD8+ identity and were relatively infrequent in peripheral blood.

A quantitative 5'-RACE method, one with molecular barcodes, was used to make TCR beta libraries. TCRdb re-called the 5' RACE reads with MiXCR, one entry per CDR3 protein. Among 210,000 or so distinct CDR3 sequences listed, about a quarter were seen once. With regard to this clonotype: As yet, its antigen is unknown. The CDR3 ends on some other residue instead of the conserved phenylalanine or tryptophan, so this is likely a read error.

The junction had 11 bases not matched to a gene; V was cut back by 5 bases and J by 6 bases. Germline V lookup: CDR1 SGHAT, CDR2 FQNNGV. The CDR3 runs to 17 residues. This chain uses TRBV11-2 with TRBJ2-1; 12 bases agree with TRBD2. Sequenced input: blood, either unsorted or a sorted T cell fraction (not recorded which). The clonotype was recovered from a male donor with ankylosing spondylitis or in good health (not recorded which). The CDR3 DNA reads TGTGCCAGCAGCCAAACCCGGACTAGCGGGATGGGCAATGAGCAGTTCCTC. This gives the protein CASSQTRTSGMGNEQFL.